This TCR beta chain was captured by sequencing in a study of regulatory T cells in long-lasting Graves disease. The time point is: persistent/refractory GD, antithyroid drugs over 5 years with positive TRAb. Isolated PBMC RNA provided the starting material for the TCR library. Peripheral blood, roughly 10 milliliters of it, was drawn into EDTA tubes. Arm-PCR of CDR3 regions with iRepertoire HTBI primers generated TCR beta libraries. How the authors handled the data: Looking across samples, the authors found approximately 60 TRBV and 15 or so TRBJ segments. From the multiplex PCR reads, TCRdb called clonotypes with MiXCR, one entry per CDR3 protein. TCRdb, not the original authors, processed these V and J calls. Here the sample spans some 430,000 distinct CDR3 sequences, 20% to 25% being singletons. Germline V CDR1 and CDR2: SEHNR, FQNEAQ (reference sequence). This CDR3 comprises 14 residues. The ends were cut back, 4 bases at V and 0 bases at J, with 9 bases in the middle.

The source is a female donor with Graves disease. V gene TRBV7-9 combines with J gene TRBJ1-2, with D unresolved. The specimen comprised peripheral blood mononuclear cells (PBMCs), sampled when the disease was refractory, from a patient treated with antithyroid drugs. The CDR3 DNA reads as TGTGCCAGCAGCTCCCCTAGTACTAACTATGGCTACACCTTC. This sequence encodes CASSSPSTNYGYTF.